This T cell receptor beta chain originates from a study of regulatory T cells in long-lasting Graves disease. The sample's time point: persistent/refractory GD, antithyroid drugs over 5 years with positive TRAb. From PBMCs, RNA was extracted and then used to make the TCR library. This clonotype was observed a handful of times. Sequencing libraries for TCR beta were prepared with iRepertoire HTBI primers and Arm-PCR of CDR3 regions. TCRdb re-analysed the multiplex PCR reads in MiXCR, keeping a single row per CDR3 protein. This sample has hundreds of thousands of distinct CDR3 sequences, with under 25% found just once. Sequences were derived from peripheral blood mononuclear cells (PBMCs), sampled when the disease was refractory, from a patient treated with antithyroid drugs. The sequence came from a female donor with Graves disease.

This CDR3 reads CAWSPGRTSNQPQHF. The CDR3 coding sequence is TGTGCCTGGAGCCCAGGACGGACTAGCAATCAGCCCCAGCATTTT. The J gene is TRBJ1-5, the V gene TRBV30; D is unclear. Trimming shortened V by 3 bases and J by 0 bases, and 12 bases separated the two germline ends. This CDR3 comprises 15 residues. Germline V gene data show CDR1 as GTSNPN and CDR2 as SVGIG (reference sequence).